The clone carrying this T cell receptor (beta chain) has just a few counts. This specimen belongs to a study of regulatory T cells in long-lasting Graves disease. This CDR3 contains 15 residues. Per the germline V gene, CDR1 is MGHDK and CDR2 is SYGVNS. V lost 1 base and J lost 6; bases outside the gene matches: 6. The time point denotes: persistent/refractory GD, antithyroid drugs over 5 years with positive TRAb. There was RNA extracted from PBMCs, and the TCR library was made from it. Arm-PCR of CDR3 regions and iRepertoire HTBI primers were used to build TCR beta libraries. Via MiXCR, TCRdb re-called the multiplex PCR reads, giving one row per CDR3 protein. In the table there are under 500,000 distinct CDR3 sequences, roughly 20% of which are singletons.

The sequences come from peripheral blood mononuclear cells (PBMCs), collected when the disease was refractory, from a patient treated with antithyroid drugs. The chain links TRBV25-1 to TRBJ2-3, with TRBD2 identical over 8 bases. The receptor was derived from a female donor with Graves disease. For the CDR3, the DNA is TGTGCCAGCAGTGAATTGGAAGCGGGAGACGATACGCAGTATTTT. Protein sequence: CASSELEAGDDTQYF.